The 13 T cell receptor beta chains in this list originate from one sample, sequenced in a study of T cell changes during pregnancy in multiple sclerosis. Sequenced by immunoSEQ multiplex PCR; TCRdb stores in-frame clones only, minus some. The sample lists about 93,000 clones; around 91% were seen once. The source was peripheral blood, collected after pregnancy. These receptors came from a female donor in good health, enrolled as a control in a pregnancy study.

The chain joins TRBV28 to TRBJ2-2; tentative D call: TRBD1 (6 bases). The germline CDR1 and CDR2 sequences are MDHEN and SYDVKM. The CDR3 is made up of 16 amino acids. V gave up 8 bases and J gave up 6 bases, with 22 bases separating them. The CDR3 region has the DNA TGTGCCAGCGTGGGGGCTGGGGTCCCAACTTCCGGGGAGCTGTTTTTT. Its protein product is CASVGAGVPTSGELFF.

V gene TRBV6-1 combines with J gene TRBJ2-4; D gene uncertain. The CDR3 covers 11 residues. Deletions cut 6 bases from V and 8 bases from J, with 8 bases between. Germline V gives CDR1 MNHNS, CDR2 SASEGT. CDR3: CASRIGYIQYF. The CDR3 coding sequence is TGTGCCAGCAGAATCGGGTACATTCAGTACTTC.

The V call is TRBV4-1, the J call TRBJ2-4; 10 nucleotides match TRBD2. Germline V gene data show CDR1 as MGHRA and CDR2 as YSYEKL. After removal of 5 bases from V and 1 base from J, the junction contained 14 bases not matched to a gene. The CDR3 sequence is 19 residues long. The chain's CDR3 is CASSSIWLAGDPAKNIQYF. The CDR3 nucleotides read TGCGCCAGCAGCTCGATTTGGCTAGCGGGGGACCCGGCCAAAAACATTCAGTACTTC.

The chain employs TRBV2 and TRBJ1-1, with 7 bases lining up with TRBD1. This CDR3 has 13 amino acids. The germline CDR1 and CDR2 sequences are SNHLY and FYNNEI. V was pared by 10 bases and J by 2 bases, with 7 bases of the junction left unmatched. The CDR3 loop reads CANRRQGNTEAFF. For the CDR3, the DNA is TGTGCCAACCGTAGACAGGGCAACACTGAAGCTTTCTTT.

The chain has TRBV4-3 and TRBJ2-2; possible D gene TRBD1, 5 bases. Between the trimmed V and J ends, which lost 1 base and 5 bases, there was a span of 11 bases. The CDR3 runs 15 residues. CDR1 and CDR2 from the germline V gene are LGHNA and YSLEER. The CDR3 sequence is CASSQGTRVTGELFF. The CDR3, as DNA: TGCGCCAGCAGCCAAGGCACCAGGGTTACCGGGGAGCTGTTTTTT.

V is TRBV2 and J is TRBJ2-7, with 10 positions matching TRBD1. The CDR3 spans 15 residues. Germline CDR1 reads SNHLY; CDR2 reads FYNNEI. The trim removed 3 bases at V and 4 bases at J, leaving 6 bases unmatched. The CDR3 nucleotides are TGTGCCAGCAGTGACCCGGGACAGGGGAATTACGAGCAGTACTTC. Translated, it gives CASSDPGQGNYEQYF.

The rearrangement uses TRBV19 and TRBJ2-7; D may be TRBD2 (5 bases). The CDR3 runs to 16 residues. Per the germline V gene, CDR1 is LNHDA and CDR2 is SQIVND (reference sequence). V shed 1 base and J shed 1 base, with 14 bases lying between them. The CDR3 DNA reads TGTGCCAGTAGTATAGGGTCGATTCGGGGTTCCTACGAGCAGTACTTC. It specifies CASSIGSIRGSYEQYF.

The chain carries TRBV30 and TRBJ1-1, with D possibly TRBD1 on 6 matching bases. V was shortened by 4 bases and J by 2 bases, with 11 bases between the two germline ends. This CDR3 is 13 amino acids long. Germline CDR1 and CDR2: GTSNPN and SVGIG (reference sequence). The CDR3: CAWTRQANTEAFF. The CDR3 coding sequence is TGTGCCTGGACCCGACAGGCCAACACTGAAGCTTTCTTT.

The rearrangement joins TRBV23-1 to TRBJ2-7, with D perhaps matching TRBD2 (6 bases). TRBV23-1 is assigned to the ORF class and has an uncertain function. The V end was cut by 5 bases, the J end by 3 bases, with 17 bases between. The CDR3 covers 15 residues. Here the CDR3 DNA reads TGCGCCAGCAGTGGCGGAGGGGAGTCGGTCTACGAGCAGTACTTC. Its translation is CASSGGGESVYEQYF.

The V call is TRBV7-9, the J call TRBJ2-1; 9 positions match TRBD1. The germline V gene encodes CDR1 SEHNR and CDR2 FQNEAQ (reference sequence). Trimming took 5 bases from V and 4 from J; bases not matched to a gene: 6. The CDR3 is 15 amino acids. The CDR3 reads CASSPGDRDYNEQFF. In DNA, the CDR3 is TGTGCCAGCAGCCCAGGGGACAGGGATTACAATGAGCAGTTCTTC.

The chain links TRBV5-1 to TRBJ1-1; 7 nucleotides agree with TRBD1. Germline lookup yields CDR1 SGHRS and CDR2 YFSETQ. The CDR3 contains 16 residues. Trimming at V came to 4 bases and at J to 5 bases, leaving 14 bases not matched to a gene. CDR3 bases: TGCGCCAGCAGCCCGCCCCCGACAGGGTCAGGAACTGAAGCTTTCTTT. This codes for CASSPPPTGSGTEAFF.

The chain carries TRBV30 and TRBJ1-2; D might be TRBD1 (5 bases). V was clipped by 2 bases and J by 4 bases, with 8 bases between them. This CDR3 comprises 12 residues. The germline V gene has CDR1 GTSNPN and CDR2 SVGIG (reference sequence). The CDR3 bases are TGTGCCTGGAGTTCTGGGGCCTATGGCTACACCTTC. This encodes CAWSSGAYGYTF.

The chain combines TRBV6-6 with TRBJ1-5; no clear D. The ends were cut back, 5 bases at V and 0 bases at J, with 8 bases in the middle. CDR1 and CDR2 (germline): MNHNY, SVGAGI (reference sequence). This CDR3 is 14 amino acids long. The CDR3 here is CASSGLISNQPQHF. The CDR3 nucleotides are TGTGCCAGCAGTGGCCTTATTAGCAATCAGCCCCAGCATTTT.